The clone carrying this T cell receptor beta chain was counted many times. The antigen remains undetermined. The data were taken from a study of early T cells in non-severe SARS-CoV-2 infection. At the level of the study: Sequencing input comprised bulk RNA from unsorted whole blood; chain pairing was not available. Notes on the study in general: The matching step, a VDJdb search, favored anti-spike CD8 responses and missed private and CD4 specificities.

Germline CDR1 reads SGHAT; CDR2 reads FQNNGV. The V and J ends lost 4 bases and 3 bases respectively, with 16 bases between them. The CDR3 extends over 16 amino acids. Researchers attached unique molecular identifiers to individual cDNA molecules. TCRdb recomputed calls from the 5' RACE reads with MiXCR, one row per CDR3 protein. The profile shows fewer than 9,500 distinct CDR3 sequences, around 4.8% of them singletons. Source material: whole blood. The rearrangement joins TRBV11-2 to TRBJ2-1, with a possible D match to TRBD1 (6 bases). The TCR was taken from an adult who was a healthcare worker with PCR-confirmed SARS-CoV-2 infection or an uninfected control (not recorded which). DNA for the CDR3: TGTGCCAGCAGCTACTTCCGACAGGCCAACTACAATGAGCAGTTCTTC. Amino acids: CASSYFRQANYNEQFF.